This TCR beta chain was found in a study of cytomegalovirus exposure and HLA in healthy donors. Trimming removed 6 bases at V and 6 bases at J, with 17 bases between. The CDR3 length is 14 residues. Germline-derived CDR1 and CDR2 are MDHEN and SYDVKM. This clone was counted between two and nine times. 60 Vbeta and 13 Jbeta primers were used in PCR. Clones were read by immunoSEQ multiplex PCR, and TCRdb kept only the in-frame ones, dropping some. The top ten hold about 6.1% of the sample, which has about 110,000 clones, more than 60% seen once. Specimen: PBMCs. The origin of this receptor is a woman aged 50 to 60 in good health and CMV-seropositive. The V call is TRBV28, the J call TRBJ1-2, with unresolved D. The CDR3 DNA sequence: TGTGCCAGCAGGGTCTCCGGGGTAGTCGATGGCTACACCTTC. This translates into CASRVSGVVDGYTF.